This T cell receptor beta chain was obtained from a study of T cells in Graves' hyperthyroidism and ophthalmopathy. Ten or more counts support this clonotype. The source material, RNA transcripts, was used to amplify TCR beta CDR3 regions. Researchers ran a first-round RT-PCR on the TCR CDR3 using the HTBI primer set. TCRdb used MiXCR to reprocess the multiplex PCR reads, holding one entry per CDR3 protein. The sample holds over 650,000 distinct CDR3 sequences, about 45% seen once. J gave up 7 bases and V 6 bases, and 2 bases lay outside the gene matches. Germline V CDR1 and CDR2: ENHRY, SYGVKD. The CDR3 length is 13 residues.

This chain links TRBV10-3 with TRBJ1-6; 8 nucleotides match TRBD1. Specimen: peripheral blood or thyroid tissue (not recorded which). This TCR derives from an adult man with Graves' disease, either hyperthyroidism or ophthalmopathy (not recorded which). The DNA for the CDR3 is TGTGCCATCAGCCAGGGGGCCAATTCACCCCTCCACTTT. Translation: CAISQGANSPLHF.